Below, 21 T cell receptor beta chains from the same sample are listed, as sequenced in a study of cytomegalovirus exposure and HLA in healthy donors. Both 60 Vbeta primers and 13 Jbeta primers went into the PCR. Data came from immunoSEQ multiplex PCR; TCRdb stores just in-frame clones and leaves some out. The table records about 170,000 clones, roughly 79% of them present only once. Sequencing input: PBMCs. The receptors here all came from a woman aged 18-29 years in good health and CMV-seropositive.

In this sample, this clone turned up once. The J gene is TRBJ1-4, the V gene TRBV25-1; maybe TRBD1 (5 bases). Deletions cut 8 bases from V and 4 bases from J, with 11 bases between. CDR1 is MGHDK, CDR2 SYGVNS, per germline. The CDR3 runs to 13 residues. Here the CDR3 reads CASAPGLNEKLFF. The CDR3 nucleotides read TGTGCCAGCGCCCCGGGACTTAATGAAAAACTGTTTTTT.

The CDR3, as DNA: TGTGCCAGCAGTGAAGTTCTGCCGGGACAGGGGGCGCAGGCTAAAAAGGAAAAACTGTTTTTT. Amino acid sequence: CASSEVLPGQGAQAKKEKLFF. The rearrangement joins TRBV2 to TRBJ1-4, with 12 bases that match TRBD1. The CDR3 has 21 residues. V lost 1 base and J lost 8; bases outside the gene matches: 20. Germline V lookup: CDR1 SNHLY, CDR2 FYNNEI. The complete variable domain, with remaining parts taken from reference TRBV2 and TRBJ1-4, reads EPEVTQTPSHQVTQMGQEVILRCVPISNHLYFYWYRQILGQKVEFLVSFYNNEISEKSEIFDDQFSVERPDGSNFTLKIRSTKLEDSAMYFCASSEVLPGQGAQAKKEKLFFGSGTQLSVL.

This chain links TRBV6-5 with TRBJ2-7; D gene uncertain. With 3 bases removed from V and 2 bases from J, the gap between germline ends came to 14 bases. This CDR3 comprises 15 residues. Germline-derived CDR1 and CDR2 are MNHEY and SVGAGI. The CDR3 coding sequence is TGTGCCAGCAGTTATATCGGCGCAGGCCCCTACGAGCAGTACTTC. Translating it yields CASSYIGAGPYEQYF.

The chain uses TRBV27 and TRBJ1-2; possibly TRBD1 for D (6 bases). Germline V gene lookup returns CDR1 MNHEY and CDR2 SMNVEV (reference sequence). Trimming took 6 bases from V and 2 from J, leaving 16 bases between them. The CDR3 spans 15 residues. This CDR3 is CASSPLDRPNYGYTF. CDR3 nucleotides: TGTGCCAGCAGCCCCCTTGACAGGCCGAACTATGGCTACACCTTC.

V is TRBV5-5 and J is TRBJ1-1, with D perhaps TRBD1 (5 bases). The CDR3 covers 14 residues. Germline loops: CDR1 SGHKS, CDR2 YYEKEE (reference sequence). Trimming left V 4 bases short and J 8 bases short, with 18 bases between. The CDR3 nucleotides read TGTGCCAGCAGCCCCCCAGTGGGGGGAAGGGAAGCTTTCTTT. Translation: CASSPPVGGREAFF.

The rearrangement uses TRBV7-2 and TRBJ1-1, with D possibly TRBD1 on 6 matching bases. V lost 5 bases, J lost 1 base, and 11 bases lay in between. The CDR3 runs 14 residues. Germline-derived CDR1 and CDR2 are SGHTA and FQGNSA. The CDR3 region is CASSLGARNTEAFF. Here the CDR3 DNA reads TGTGCCAGCAGCCTGGGGGCGAGGAACACTGAAGCTTTCTTT.

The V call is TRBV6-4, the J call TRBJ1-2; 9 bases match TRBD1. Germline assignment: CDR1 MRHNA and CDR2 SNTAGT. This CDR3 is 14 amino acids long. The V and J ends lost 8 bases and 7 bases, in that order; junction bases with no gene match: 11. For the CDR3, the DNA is TGTGCCAGCTCACGGGACAGGGACCACTCTGGCTACACCTTC. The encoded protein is CASSRDRDHSGYTF.

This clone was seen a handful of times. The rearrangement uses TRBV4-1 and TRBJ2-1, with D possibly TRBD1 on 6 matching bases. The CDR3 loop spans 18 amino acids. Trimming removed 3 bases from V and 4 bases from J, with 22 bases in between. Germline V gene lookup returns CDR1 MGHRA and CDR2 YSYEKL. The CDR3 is CASSQQAHRAQAYNEQFF. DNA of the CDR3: TGCGCCAGCAGCCAGCAAGCCCACAGGGCGCAGGCATACAATGAGCAGTTCTTC.

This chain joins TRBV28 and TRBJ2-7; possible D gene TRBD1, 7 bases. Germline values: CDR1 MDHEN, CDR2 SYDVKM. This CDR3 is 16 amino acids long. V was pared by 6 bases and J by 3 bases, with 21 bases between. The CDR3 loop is CASRSVGGQEGYEQYF. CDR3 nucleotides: TGTGCCAGCAGATCCGTGGGCGGACAGGAGGGCTACGAGCAGTACTTC.

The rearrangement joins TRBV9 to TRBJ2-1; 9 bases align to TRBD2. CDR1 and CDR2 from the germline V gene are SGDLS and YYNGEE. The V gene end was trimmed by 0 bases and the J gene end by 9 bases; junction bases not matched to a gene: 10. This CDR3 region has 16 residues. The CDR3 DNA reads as TGTGCCAGCAGCGTAGCTCGGGCGGGGGGGCTGGGTGAGCAGTTCTTC. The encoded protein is CASSVARAGGLGEQFF. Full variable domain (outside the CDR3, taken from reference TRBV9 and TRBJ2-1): DSGVTQTPKHLITATGQRVTLRCSPRSGDLSVYWYQQSLDQGLQFLIQYYNGEERAKGNILERFSAQQFPDLHSELNLSSLELGDSALYFCASSVARAGGLGEQFFGPGTRLTVL.

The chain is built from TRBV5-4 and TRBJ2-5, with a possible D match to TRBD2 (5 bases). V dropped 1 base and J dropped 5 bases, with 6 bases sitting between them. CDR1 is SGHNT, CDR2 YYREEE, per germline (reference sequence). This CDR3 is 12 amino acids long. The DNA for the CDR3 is TGTGCCAGCAGCTTGAGAGGGGAGACCCAGTACTTC. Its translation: CASSLRGETQYF.

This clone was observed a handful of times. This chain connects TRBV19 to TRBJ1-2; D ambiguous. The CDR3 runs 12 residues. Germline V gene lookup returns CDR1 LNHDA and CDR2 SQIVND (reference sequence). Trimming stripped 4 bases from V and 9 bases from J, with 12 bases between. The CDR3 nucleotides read TGTGCCAGTAGTACCCTTGGGGAGAGCTACACCTTC. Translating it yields CASSTLGESYTF. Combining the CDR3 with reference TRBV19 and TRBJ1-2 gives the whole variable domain DGGITQSPKYLFRKEGQNVTLSCEQNLNHDAMYWYRQDPGQGLRLIYYSQIVNDFQKGDIAEGYSVSREKKESFPLTVTSAQKNPTAFYLCASSTLGESYTFGSGTRLTVV.

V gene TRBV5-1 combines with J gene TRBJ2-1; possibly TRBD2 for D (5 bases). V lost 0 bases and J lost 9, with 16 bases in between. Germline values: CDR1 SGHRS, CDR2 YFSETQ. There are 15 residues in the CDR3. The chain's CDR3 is CASSLVGSARGEQFF. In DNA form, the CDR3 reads TGCGCCAGCAGCTTGGTTGGGTCAGCCCGGGGTGAGCAGTTCTTC.

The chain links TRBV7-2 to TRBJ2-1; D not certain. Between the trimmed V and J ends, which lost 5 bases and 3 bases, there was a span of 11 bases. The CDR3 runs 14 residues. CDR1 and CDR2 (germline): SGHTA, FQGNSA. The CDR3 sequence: CASSPLLRYNEQFF. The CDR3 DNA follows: TGTGCCAGCAGCCCGCTCCTACGCTACAATGAGCAGTTCTTC.

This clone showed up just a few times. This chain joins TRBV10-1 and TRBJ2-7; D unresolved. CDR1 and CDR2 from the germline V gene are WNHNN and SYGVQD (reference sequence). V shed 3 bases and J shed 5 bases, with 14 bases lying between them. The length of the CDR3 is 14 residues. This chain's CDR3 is CASSESLSQDEQYF. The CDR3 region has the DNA TGCGCCAGCAGTGAATCTTTGTCCCAGGACGAGCAGTACTTC.

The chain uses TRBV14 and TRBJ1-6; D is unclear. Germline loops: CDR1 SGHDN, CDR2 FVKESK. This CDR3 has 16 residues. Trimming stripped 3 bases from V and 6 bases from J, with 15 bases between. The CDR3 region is CASSHRFGFGNSPLHF. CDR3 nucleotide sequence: TGTGCCAGCAGCCATCGCTTCGGGTTCGGTAATTCACCCCTCCACTTT.

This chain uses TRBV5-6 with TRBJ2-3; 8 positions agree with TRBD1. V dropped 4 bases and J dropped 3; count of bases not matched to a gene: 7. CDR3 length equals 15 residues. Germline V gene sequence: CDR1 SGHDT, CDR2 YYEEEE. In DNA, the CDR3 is TGTGCCAGCAGCGCCACAGGGGGTTCTACAGATACGCAGTATTTT. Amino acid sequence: CASSATGGSTDTQYF. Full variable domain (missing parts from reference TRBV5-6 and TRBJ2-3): DAGVTQSPTHLIKTRGQQVTLRCSPKSGHDTVSWYQQALGQGPQFIFQYYEEEERQRGNFPDRFSGHQFPNYSSELNVNALLLGDSALYLCASSATGGSTDTQYFGPGTRLTVL.

In nucleotides, the CDR3 is TGTGCCAGTAGTATGATGCCTAGCGGGGGGGTCCCAGATACGCAGTATTTT. This sequence encodes CASSMMPSGGVPDTQYF. V gene TRBV19 combines with J gene TRBJ2-3, with 12 bases lining up with TRBD2. This CDR3 is 17 amino acids long. Germline V gene data show CDR1 as LNHDA and CDR2 as SQIVND (reference sequence). J gave up 4 bases and V 3 bases, and 8 bases lay outside the gene matches. Drawing the rest from reference TRBV19 and TRBJ2-3, the complete variable domain is DGGITQSPKYLFRKEGQNVTLSCEQNLNHDAMYWYRQDPGQGLRLIYYSQIVNDFQKGDIAEGYSVSREKKESFPLTVTSAQKNPTAFYLCASSMMPSGGVPDTQYFGPGTRLTVL.

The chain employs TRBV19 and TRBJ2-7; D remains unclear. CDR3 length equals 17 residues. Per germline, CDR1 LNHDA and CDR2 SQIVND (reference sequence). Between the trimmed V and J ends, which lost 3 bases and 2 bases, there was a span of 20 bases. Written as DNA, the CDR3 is TGTGCCAGTAGTATGCGAGTCGATAAGTTTTCTCCCTACGAGCAGTACTTC. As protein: CASSMRVDKFSPYEQYF.

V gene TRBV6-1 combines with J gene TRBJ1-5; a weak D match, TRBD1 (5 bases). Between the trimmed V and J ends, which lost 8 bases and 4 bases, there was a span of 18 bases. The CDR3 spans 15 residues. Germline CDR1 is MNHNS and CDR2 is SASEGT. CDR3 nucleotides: TGTGCCAGCTCCTTTCCGTCCAGGGTGAATCAGCCCCAGCATTTT. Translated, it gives CASSFPSRVNQPQHF.

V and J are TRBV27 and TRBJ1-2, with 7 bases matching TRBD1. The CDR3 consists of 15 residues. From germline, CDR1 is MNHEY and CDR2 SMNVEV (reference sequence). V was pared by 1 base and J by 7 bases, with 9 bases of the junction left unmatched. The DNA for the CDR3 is TGTGCCAGCAGTTTATTCGGGACAGCCTATGGTGGCTACACCTTC. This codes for CASSLFGTAYGGYTF.